This passage covers 23 T cell receptor beta chains from one sample sequenced in a study of long-term antiretroviral therapy in people with HIV. The run of the v3.0 immunoSEQ assay was at survey level. Assay: immunoSEQ multiplex PCR; the TCRdb copy retains only in-frame clones and omits some. The sample has about 32,000 clones; roughly 94% are singletons. The input for sequencing was unsorted PBMCs, taken 4.1 years after starting antiretroviral therapy. Source of these receptors: a woman between 50 and 59 years old with HIV.

V and J are TRBV9 and TRBJ2-7, with a possible D match to TRBD1 (5 bases). Trimming stripped 0 bases from V and 1 base from J, with 11 bases between. The germline gives CDR1 SGDLS, CDR2 YYNGEE. This CDR3 has 15 amino acids. CDR3 sequence (DNA): TGTGCCAGCAGCGTAGAGGGGATGCCTTCCTACGAGCAGTACTTC. Its translation is CASSVEGMPSYEQYF.

The chain recombines TRBV15 with TRBJ1-2; weak D call: TRBD1 (6 bases). The CDR3 has 15 amino acids. The V gene's germline CDR1 is LNHNV and CDR2 YYDKDF (reference sequence). With 1 base removed from V and 0 bases from J, the gap between germline ends came to 9 bases. The DNA for the CDR3 is TGTGCCACCAGCAGAGTTGGGGGGCCTAACTATGGCTACACCTTC. Amino acid sequence: CATSRVGGPNYGYTF.

This clone has only one observation. The V gene is TRBV7-9, the J gene TRBJ1-6; D possibly corresponds to TRBD1 (5 bases). The CDR3 is 16 amino acids. Trimming shortened V by 5 bases and J by 1 base, and 12 bases separated the two germline ends. Germline assignment: CDR1 SEHNR and CDR2 FQNEAQ (reference sequence). For the CDR3, the DNA is TGTGCCAGCAGCACTCGCAGGGATTCCTATAATTCACCCCTCCACTTT. Translation: CASSTRRDSYNSPLHF.

The chain joins TRBV27 to TRBJ2-1; no definite D call. Germline CDR1 and CDR2: MNHEY and SMNVEV (reference sequence). The V gene lost 5 bases and the J gene lost 0 bases, with 11 bases spanning the gap. The CDR3 has 15 residues. CDR3 sequence reads: CASSPLGSSYNEQFF. The CDR3 DNA is TGTGCCAGCAGTCCCCTGGGAAGCTCCTACAATGAGCAGTTCTTC.

This clone was seen a single time. The chain employs TRBV5-6 and TRBJ2-7, with D perhaps matching TRBD1 (5 bases). V shed 4 bases and J shed 5 bases, with 19 bases lying between them. Germline V CDR1 and CDR2: SGHDT, YYEEEE. CDR3 size: 15 residues. CDR3 nucleotides: TGTGCCAGCAGCGTGACAGTACTAAATGGCGACGAGCAGTACTTC. Translating gives CASSVTVLNGDEQYF.

The chain is built from TRBV5-6 and TRBJ1-1; D perhaps matches TRBD1 (5 bases). Trimming shortened V by 1 base and J by 5 bases, and 12 bases separated the two germline ends. The CDR3 is 14 residues long. CDR1 is SGHDT, CDR2 YYEEEE, per germline. As DNA, the CDR3 is TGTGCCAGCAGCTTGTTGCAGGGCGGGACTGAAGCTTTCTTT. Amino acids: CASSLLQGGTEAFF.

The chain combines TRBV14 with TRBJ1-2, with TRBD1 matching over 9 bases. J was trimmed by 4 bases and V by 4 bases; bases with no gene match: 7. Germline V lookup: CDR1 SGHDN, CDR2 FVKESK. The CDR3 is 15 residues long. CDR3 sequence reads: CASSLTLTGGYGYTF. As DNA, the CDR3 is TGTGCCAGCAGCCTTACTCTGACAGGGGGCTATGGCTACACCTTC.

This clone was detected once. The V and J genes are TRBV6-5 and TRBJ1-1; D not resolved. The CDR3 spans 13 residues. Trimming stripped 6 bases from V and 4 bases from J, with 12 bases between. Germline V gene data show CDR1 as MNHEY and CDR2 as SVGAGI. The CDR3 here is CASSPAGVTEAFF. In DNA, the CDR3 is TGTGCCAGCAGCCCAGCCGGGGTCACTGAAGCTTTCTTT.

The J gene is TRBJ1-2, the V gene TRBV5-1; 9 nucleotides align to TRBD1. V lost 4 bases, J lost 4 bases, and 5 bases stayed unmatched. This CDR3 is built from 14 residues. Germline V gene sequence: CDR1 SGHRS, CDR2 YFSETQ. CDR3 sequence reads: CASSRGQGGYGYTF. The CDR3 DNA follows: TGCGCCAGCAGCAGGGGACAGGGCGGCTATGGCTACACCTTC.

The V call is TRBV7-9, the J call TRBJ1-6; the D gene is possibly TRBD1 (5 bases). Germline V CDR1 and CDR2: SEHNR, FQNEAQ (reference sequence). This CDR3 contains 18 residues. V lost 1 base, J lost 0 bases, and 13 bases lay in between. The CDR3 loop reads CASSLDLYGGSYNSPLHF. The DNA for the CDR3 is TGTGCCAGCAGCTTAGATCTTTATGGGGGCTCCTATAATTCACCCCTCCACTTT.

The chain couples TRBV15 to TRBJ2-3, with D perhaps assigned TRBD1 or TRBD2 (6 bases each). The V gene's germline CDR1 is LNHNV and CDR2 YYDKDF (reference sequence). The CDR3 loop spans 18 amino acids. Deletions cut 1 base from V and 0 bases from J, with 17 bases between. The CDR3 region is CATSRGDKGGSSTDTQYF. The CDR3 DNA is TGTGCCACCAGCAGAGGAGATAAGGGGGGCAGCAGCACAGATACGCAGTATTTT.

The chain couples TRBV5-4 to TRBJ1-1, with D unclear. Germline values: CDR1 SGHNT, CDR2 YYREEE (reference sequence). The CDR3 runs to 15 residues. Trimming took off 0 bases at V and 5 bases at J, with 14 bases between the two ends. CDR3 residues: CASSLELAVRTEAFF. In nucleotides, the CDR3 is TGTGCCAGCAGCTTGGAGCTGGCTGTTCGGACTGAAGCTTTCTTT.

This clone was found once. The chain is built from TRBV27 and TRBJ2-3; no reliable D call. The germline V gene encodes CDR1 MNHEY and CDR2 SMNVEV (reference sequence). Trimming removed 3 bases at V and 3 bases at J, with 10 bases between. The length of the CDR3 is 14 residues. CDR3 coding DNA: TGTGCCAGCAGTTTGGGCAGGACGACAGATACGCAGTATTTT. Translation gives CASSLGRTTDTQYF.

This clone has just one count. This chain connects TRBV5-8 to TRBJ1-1; 7 bases fit TRBD1. J lost 3 bases, V lost 2 bases, and 4 bases had no gene match. Germline V gene sequence: CDR1 SGHTS, CDR2 YDEGEE. This CDR3 region has 14 residues. CDR3 sequence: CASSFGQEYTEAFF. CDR3 in DNA: TGTGCCAGCAGCTTTGGACAGGAGTACACTGAAGCTTTCTTT.

CDR3 amino acids: CASSQDRGQGADTQYF. DNA of the CDR3: TGCGCCAGCAGCCAAGATCGCGGACAGGGGGCAGATACGCAGTATTTT. The chain combines TRBV4-3 with TRBJ2-3; TRBD1 matches at 10 bases. Germline V gives CDR1 LGHNA, CDR2 YSLEER. The J segment lost 4 bases and the V segment lost 0 bases, leaving 4 bases of the junction unmatched. This CDR3 is built from 16 residues.

CDR3 protein: CASSRGTGGYNEQFF. For the CDR3, the DNA is TGTGCCAGCAGCCGAGGAACGGGGGGGTACAATGAGCAGTTCTTC. The chain links TRBV7-2 to TRBJ2-1; TRBD2 agrees at 8 bases. The CDR3 extends over 15 amino acids. J lost 4 bases, V lost 5 bases, and 7 bases had no gene match. From germline, CDR1 is SGHTA and CDR2 FQGNSA.

The V and J genes are TRBV5-6 and TRBJ2-3; 8 positions agree with TRBD2. CDR1 SGHDT and CDR2 YYEEEE come from the germline V gene. Unmatched junction bases numbered 7, after V lost 0 bases and J lost 1 base. CDR3 length: 17 amino acids. The CDR3 DNA reads TGTGCCAGCAGCTTGGGGCTAAGCGGGGGACGCACAGATACGCAGTATTTT. Translated: CASSLGLSGGRTDTQYF.

This sequence joins TRBV7-9 and TRBJ2-3; no clear D. Germline CDR1 is SEHNR and CDR2 is FQNEAQ (reference sequence). V lost 1 base to trimming and J lost 6 bases, with 5 bases between them. The CDR3 sequence is 12 residues long. The CDR3 DNA is TGTGCCAGCAGCTTAGGAACTGATACGCAGTATTTT. This codes for CASSLGTDTQYF.

This chain joins TRBV7-6 and TRBJ1-1, with D possibly being TRBD1 (6 bases). The CDR3 sequence is 15 residues long. V was trimmed by 5 bases and J by 0 bases, leaving 13 bases between them. Germline CDR1 SGHVS, CDR2 FNYEAQ. The DNA for the CDR3 is TGTGCCAGCAGCCGGACGGACAGTATGAACACTGAAGCTTTCTTT. It specifies CASSRTDSMNTEAFF.

V usage is TRBV5-1 and J usage is TRBJ2-1; D gene unclear. Trimming took off 5 bases at V and 9 bases at J, with 21 bases between the two ends. Germline V gene data show CDR1 as SGHRS and CDR2 as YFSETQ. CDR3 length equals 15 residues. CDR3 loop: CASRPANLEKTEQFF. CDR3 nucleotides: TGCGCCAGCAGACCCGCTAATCTAGAAAAAACTGAGCAGTTCTTC.

This clone was detected once. V and J are TRBV19 and TRBJ1-2; TRBD1 might be the D (5 bases). There are 13 residues in the CDR3. The ends were cut back, 5 bases at V and 4 bases at J, with 11 bases in the middle. CDR1 LNHDA and CDR2 SQIVND come from the germline V gene (reference sequence). This chain's CDR3 is CASSDRDSYGYTF. For the CDR3, the DNA is TGTGCCAGTAGTGACAGAGACTCCTATGGCTACACCTTC.

The chain employs TRBV29-1 and TRBJ2-7; possible D gene TRBD1, 7 bases. The CDR3 totals 13 residues. Deletions cut 4 bases from V and 2 bases from J, with 12 bases between. The V gene's germline CDR1 is SQVTM and CDR2 ANQGSEA. The CDR3 DNA reads as TGCAGCGTTGTAGGGGGGACAGCCTACGAGCAGTACTTC. Residues: CSVVGGTAYEQYF.

The chain links TRBV6-5 to TRBJ1-2, with 8 bases lining up with TRBD1. This CDR3 is 16 amino acids long. Germline V gives CDR1 MNHEY, CDR2 SVGAGI. The V gene end was trimmed by 2 bases and the J gene end by 8 bases; junction bases not matched to a gene: 13. DNA for the CDR3: TGTGCCAGCAGTTACGTCCAGGGGGCCCGCTCGGGCGGCTACACCTTC. Amino acid sequence: CASSYVQGARSGGYTF.